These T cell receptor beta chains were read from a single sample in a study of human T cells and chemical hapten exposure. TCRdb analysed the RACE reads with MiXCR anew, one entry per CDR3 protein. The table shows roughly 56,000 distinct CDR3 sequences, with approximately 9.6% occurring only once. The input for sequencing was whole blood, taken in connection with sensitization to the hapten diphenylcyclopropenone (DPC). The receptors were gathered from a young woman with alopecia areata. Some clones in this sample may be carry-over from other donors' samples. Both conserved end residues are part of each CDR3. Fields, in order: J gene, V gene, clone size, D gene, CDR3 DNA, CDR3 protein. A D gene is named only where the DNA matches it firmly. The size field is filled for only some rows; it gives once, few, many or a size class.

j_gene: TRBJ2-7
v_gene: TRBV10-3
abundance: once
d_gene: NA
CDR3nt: TGTGCCATCAGTGCGTCACAGGAGCAGTACTTC
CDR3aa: CAISASQEQYF

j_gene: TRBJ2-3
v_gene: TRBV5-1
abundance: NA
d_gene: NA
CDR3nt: TGCGCCAGCAGCTTGGCCCGGAGGGTCGCAGATACGCAGTATTTT
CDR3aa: CASSLARRVADTQYF

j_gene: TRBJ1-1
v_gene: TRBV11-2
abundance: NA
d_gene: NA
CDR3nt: TGTGCCAGCAGCCCGGTCAGGATTGGGACTGAAGCTTTCTTT
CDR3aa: CASSPVRIGTEAFF

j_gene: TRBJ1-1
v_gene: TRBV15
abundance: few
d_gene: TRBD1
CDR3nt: TGTGCCACCAGCAGGGGACAGGGGGAAGCTTTCTTT
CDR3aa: CATSRGQGEAFF

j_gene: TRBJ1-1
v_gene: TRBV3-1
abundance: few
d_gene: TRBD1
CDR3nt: TGTGCCAGCAGACAGGGGGCGAACATAAACACTGAAGCTTTCTTT
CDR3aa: CASRQGANINTEAFF

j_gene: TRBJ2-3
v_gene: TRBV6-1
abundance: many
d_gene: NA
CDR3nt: TGTGCCAGCAGTGACGCGGATACGCAGTATTTT
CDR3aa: CASSDADTQYF

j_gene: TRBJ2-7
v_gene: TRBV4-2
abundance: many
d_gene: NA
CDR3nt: TGTGCCAGCAGCCCTAACAGGGTCGAGCAGTACTTC
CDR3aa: CASSPNRVEQYF

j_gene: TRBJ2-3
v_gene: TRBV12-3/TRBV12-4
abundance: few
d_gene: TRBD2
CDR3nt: TGTGCCAGCAGTTTGGGGGGGGCAGATACGCAGTATTTT
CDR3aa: CASSLGGADTQYF

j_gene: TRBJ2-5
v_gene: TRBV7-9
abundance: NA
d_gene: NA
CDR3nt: TGTGCCAGCAGCTTACAGGGGCCTCAAGAGACCCAGTACTTC
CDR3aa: CASSLQGPQETQYF

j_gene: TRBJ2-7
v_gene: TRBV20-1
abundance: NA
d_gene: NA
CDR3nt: TGCAGTGCTGGGCCCCCGGGGTGCGCCTACGAGCAGTACTTC
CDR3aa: CSAGPPGCAYEQYF

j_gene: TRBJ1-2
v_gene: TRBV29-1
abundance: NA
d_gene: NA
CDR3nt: TGCAGCGTGGTGGACATTCATTTTGTCTACACCTTC
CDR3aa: CSVVDIHFVYTF

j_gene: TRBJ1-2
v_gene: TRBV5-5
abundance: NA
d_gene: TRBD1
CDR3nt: TGTGCCAGCAGATGGACAGGGGGCGCGTATGGCTACACCTTC
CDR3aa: CASRWTGGAYGYTF

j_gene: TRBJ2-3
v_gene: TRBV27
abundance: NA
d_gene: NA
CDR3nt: TGTGCCAGCAGTTTAGGGGCCCCCCTATGTAATACGCAGTATTTT
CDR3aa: CASSLGAPLCNTQYF

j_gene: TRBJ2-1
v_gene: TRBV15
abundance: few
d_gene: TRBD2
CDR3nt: TGTGCCACCAGCAGGAGAGCCTTAGCGGGGGGTTTCTACAATGAGCAGTTCTTC
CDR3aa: CATSRRALAGGFYNEQFF

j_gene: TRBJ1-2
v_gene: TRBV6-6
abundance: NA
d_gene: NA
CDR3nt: TGTGCCAGCAGTGACCACGTACAGAACTATGGCTACAACTTC
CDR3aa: CASSDHVQNYGYNF

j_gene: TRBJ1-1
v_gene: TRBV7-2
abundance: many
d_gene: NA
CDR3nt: TGTGCCAGCAGCTTAGGAAGGAGTTTAGCTTTCTTT
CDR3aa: CASSLGRSLAFF

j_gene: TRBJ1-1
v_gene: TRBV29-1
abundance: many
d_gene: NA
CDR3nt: TGCAGCGGGGGTGTGGGACAAAGTATCGGTGAAGCTTTCTTT
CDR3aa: CSGGVGQSIGEAFF

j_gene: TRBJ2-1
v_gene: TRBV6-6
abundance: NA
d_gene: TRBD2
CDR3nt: TGTGCCAGCAGTTCTGGGACTAGCGCGACTGAGCAGTTCTTC
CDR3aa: CASSSGTSATEQFF

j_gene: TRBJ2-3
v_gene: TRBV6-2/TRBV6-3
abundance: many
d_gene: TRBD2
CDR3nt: TGTGCCAGCAGTTACCTTGCGGGGGACGGGACAGATACGCAGTATTTT
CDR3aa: CASSYLAGDGTDTQYF

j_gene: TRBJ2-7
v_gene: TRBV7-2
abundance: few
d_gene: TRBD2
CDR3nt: TGTGCCAGCAGCCCGGGACTAGCGGGGGGGTTAACCTACGAGCAGTACTTC
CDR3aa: CASSPGLAGGLTYEQYF

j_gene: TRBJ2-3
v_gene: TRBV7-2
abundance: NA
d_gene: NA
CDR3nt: TGTGCCAGCAGCTTGGGACGGAACACAGATACGCAGTATTTT
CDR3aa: CASSLGRNTDTQYF

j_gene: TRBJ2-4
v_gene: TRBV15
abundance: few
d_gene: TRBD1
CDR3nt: TGTGCCACCAGCGGAAAGGACAGGGGAGGTGCCAAAAACATTCAGTACTTC
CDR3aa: CATSGKDRGGAKNIQYF

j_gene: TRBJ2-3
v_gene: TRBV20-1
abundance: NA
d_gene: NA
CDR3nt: TGCAGTGCTATCCGCACAGATACGCAGTATTTT
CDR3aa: CSAIRTDTQYF

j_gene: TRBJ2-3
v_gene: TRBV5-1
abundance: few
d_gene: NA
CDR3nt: TGCGCCAGCAGCTTGGATGGCGGGGCCAACACAGATACGCAGTATTTT
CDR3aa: CASSLDGGANTDTQYF

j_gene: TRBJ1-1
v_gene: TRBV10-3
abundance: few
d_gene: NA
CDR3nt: TGTGCCCTCCAGGGGTACACTGAAGCTTTCTTT
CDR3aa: CALQGYTEAFF

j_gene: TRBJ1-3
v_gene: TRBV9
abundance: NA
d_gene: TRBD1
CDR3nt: TGTGCCAGCAGCGCCGGGACAGACTCTGGAAACACCATATATTTT
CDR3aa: CASSAGTDSGNTIYF

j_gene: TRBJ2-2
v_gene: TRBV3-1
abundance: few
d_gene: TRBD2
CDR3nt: TGTGCCAGCAGCCAGGGTAGCGGGGGCCAGAACACCGGGGAGCTGTTTTTT
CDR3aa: CASSQGSGGQNTGELFF

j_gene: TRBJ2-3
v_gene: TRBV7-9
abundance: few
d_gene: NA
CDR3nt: TGTGCCAGCAGCGCGGCGACAGATACGCAGTATTTT
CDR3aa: CASSAATDTQYF

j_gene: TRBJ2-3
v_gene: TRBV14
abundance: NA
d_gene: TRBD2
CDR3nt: TGTGCCAGCAGCCAGATAACGGGACTACGTTTGGATACGCAGTATTTT
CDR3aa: CASSQITGLRLDTQYF

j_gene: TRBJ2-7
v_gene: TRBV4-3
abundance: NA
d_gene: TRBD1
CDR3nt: TGCGCCAGCAGCCACCTGGATGGAAAGACAGGGGGCGGCGAGCAGTACTTC
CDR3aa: CASSHLDGKTGGGEQYF

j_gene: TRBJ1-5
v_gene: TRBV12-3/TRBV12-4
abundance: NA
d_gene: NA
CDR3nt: TGTGCCAGCAGTGACCAGGGTTCCAGCAATCAGCCCCAGCATTTT
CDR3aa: CASSDQGSSNQPQHF

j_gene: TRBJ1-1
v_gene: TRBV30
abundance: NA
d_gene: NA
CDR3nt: TGTGCCTGGCGAAGGGACATTGGTGACACTGAAGCTTTCTTT
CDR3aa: CAWRRDIGDTEAFF

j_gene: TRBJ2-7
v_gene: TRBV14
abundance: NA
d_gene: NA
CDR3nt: TGTGCCAGCAGCCAAACCGGGCAGGGAAGATCCTACGAGCAGTACTTC
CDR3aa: CASSQTGQGRSYEQYF

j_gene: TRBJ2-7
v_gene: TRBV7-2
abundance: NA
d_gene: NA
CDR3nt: TGTGCCAGCAGTCCCGGGCGCAGGGGCCACGAGCAGTACTTC
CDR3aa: CASSPGRRGHEQYF

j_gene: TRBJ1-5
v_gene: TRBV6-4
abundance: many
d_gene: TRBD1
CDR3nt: TGTGCCAGCAGTGACTCGACAGGGGAGGGTCAGCCCCAGCATTTT
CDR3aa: CASSDSTGEGQPQHF

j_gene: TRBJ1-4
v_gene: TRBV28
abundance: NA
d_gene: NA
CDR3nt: TGTGCCAGCAGAAAACAGGGTGGAAATGAAAAACTGTTTTTT
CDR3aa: CASRKQGGNEKLFF

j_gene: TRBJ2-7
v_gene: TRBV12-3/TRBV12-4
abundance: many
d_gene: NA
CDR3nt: TGTGCCAGCAGTGGGGGGTACGAGCAGTACTTC
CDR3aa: CASSGGYEQYF

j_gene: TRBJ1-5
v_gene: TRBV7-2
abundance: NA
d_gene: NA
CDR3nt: TGTGCCAGCAGCTTAGCTCCGAGCAATCAGCCCCAGCATTTT
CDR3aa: CASSLAPSNQPQHF

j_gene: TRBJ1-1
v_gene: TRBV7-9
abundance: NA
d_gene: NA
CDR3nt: TGTGCCAGCAGCCCCCCGATGGGGTTGGGCACTGAAGCTTTCTTT
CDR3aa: CASSPPMGLGTEAFF

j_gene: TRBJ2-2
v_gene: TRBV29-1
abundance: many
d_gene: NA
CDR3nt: TGCAGCGCCCAGAACACCGGGGAGCTGTTTTTT
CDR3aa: CSAQNTGELFF

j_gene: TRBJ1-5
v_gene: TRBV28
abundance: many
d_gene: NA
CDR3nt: TGTGCCGCCAGGGGCCCCAATCAGCCCCAGCATTTT
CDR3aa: CAARGPNQPQHF

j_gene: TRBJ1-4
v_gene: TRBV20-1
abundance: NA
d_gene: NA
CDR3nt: TGCAGTGCTAGAATTCTCGGGGGGAATAATGAAAAACTGTTTTTT
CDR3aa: CSARILGGNNEKLFF

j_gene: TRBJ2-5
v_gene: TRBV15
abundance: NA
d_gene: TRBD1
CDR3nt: TGTGCCACCAGCAGAGATGGGACAGGGGGCCGCCAAGAGACCCAGTACTTC
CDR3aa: CATSRDGTGGRQETQYF

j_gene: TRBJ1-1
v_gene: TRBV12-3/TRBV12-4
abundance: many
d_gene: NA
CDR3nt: TGTGCCAGCAGTTTAGCGTGGAGGGGAACTGAAGCTTTCTTT
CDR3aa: CASSLAWRGTEAFF

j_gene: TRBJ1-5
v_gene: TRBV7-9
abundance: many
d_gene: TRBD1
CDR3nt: TGTGCCAGCAGCCTGACAGGGGGTAATCAGCCCCAGCATTTT
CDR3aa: CASSLTGGNQPQHF

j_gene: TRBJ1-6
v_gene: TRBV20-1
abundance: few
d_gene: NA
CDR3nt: TGCAGTGCTAGAGATTCCCGGGAGTTAATGCGTAATTCACCCCTCCACTTT
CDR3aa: CSARDSRELMRNSPLHF

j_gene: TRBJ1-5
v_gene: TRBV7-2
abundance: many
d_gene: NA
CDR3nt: TGTGCCAGCAGCTTAGTTTTAGGGGGCAATCAGCCCCAGCATTTT
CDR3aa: CASSLVLGGNQPQHF

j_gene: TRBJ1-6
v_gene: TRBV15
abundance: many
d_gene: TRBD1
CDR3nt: TGTGCCACCAGCACATCCAGGGGGCCTTCACCCCTCCACTTT
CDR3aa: CATSTSRGPSPLHF

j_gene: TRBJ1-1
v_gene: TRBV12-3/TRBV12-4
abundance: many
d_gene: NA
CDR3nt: TGTGCCAGACCCCGGTATGGCGACGACACTGAAGCTTTCTTT
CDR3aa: CARPRYGDDTEAFF

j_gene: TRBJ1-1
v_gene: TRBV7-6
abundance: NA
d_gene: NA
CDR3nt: TGTGCCAGCAGCTTGGACCCTCCCCTGGAGGCTTTCTTT
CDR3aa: CASSLDPPLEAFF

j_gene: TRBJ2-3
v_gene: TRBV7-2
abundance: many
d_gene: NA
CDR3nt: TGTGCCAGCAGCCCCGCCCAGAATACGCAGTATTTT
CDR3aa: CASSPAQNTQYF

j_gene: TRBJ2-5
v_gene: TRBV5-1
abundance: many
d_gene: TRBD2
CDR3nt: TGCGCCAGCAGCCCCGCGGTAGCGGGATCTCAAGAGACCCAGTACTTC
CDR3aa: CASSPAVAGSQETQYF

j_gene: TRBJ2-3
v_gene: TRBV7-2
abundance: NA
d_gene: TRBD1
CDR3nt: TGTGCCAGCAGCTTAGCGCAGGGGGTCACAGATACGCAGTATTTT
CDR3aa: CASSLAQGVTDTQYF